Following are 13 T cell receptor beta chains from one sample sequenced in a study of Graves' ophthalmopathy and Graves' hyperthyroidism. Amplified material comprised TCR beta CDR3 regions derived from RNA transcripts. The workflow started with a first-round RT-PCR run with HTBI primers and then moved on to a second-round multiplex PCR. TCRdb processed the multiplex PCR reads anew with MiXCR; each CDR3 protein has one entry. The sample shows about 700,000 distinct CDR3 sequences, 35% to 50% of them seen only once. Sequencing was carried out using peripheral blood. Every receptor here comes from an adult man with Graves' ophthalmopathy.

This clonotype was counted ten times or more. The CDR3 DNA sequence: TGTGCCACCAGCAGAGATCTTGGGACGGGAAACACCATATATTTT. Protein product: CATSRDLGTGNTIYF. The V and J genes are TRBV15 and TRBJ1-3; weak D call: TRBD1 (5 bases). Germline loops: CDR1 LNHNV, CDR2 YYDKDF (reference sequence). The CDR3 runs to 15 residues. With 0 bases removed from V and 4 bases from J, the gap between germline ends came to 10 bases.

The chain has TRBV14 and TRBJ2-5; 7 nucleotides match TRBD1. The CDR3 runs 15 residues. Per the germline V gene, CDR1 is SGHDN and CDR2 is FVKESK. V shed 5 bases and J 2 bases; nucleotides not matched to a gene: 8. CDR3 region: CASSSTGVSQETQYF. CDR3 sequence (DNA): TGTGCCAGCAGCTCAACAGGGGTTTCGCAAGAGACCCAGTACTTC.

This clonotype has just a few counts. V and J are TRBV7-2 and TRBJ1-5; D uncertain. Germline assignment: CDR1 SGHTA and CDR2 FQGNSA. The V end lost 5 bases, the J end lost 5 bases, and 16 bases lay between the germline ends. This CDR3 is 15 amino acids long. The CDR3 here is CASSPYGREDQPQHF. The CDR3 DNA follows: TGTGCCAGCAGCCCGTACGGGCGGGAGGATCAGCCCCAGCATTTT. The full variable domain, with the rest looked up from reference TRBV7-2 and TRBJ1-5, is GAGVSQSPSNKVTEKGKDVELRCDPISGHTALYWYRQSLGQGLEFLIYFQGNSAPDKSGLPSDRFSAERTGGSVSTLTIQRTQQEDSAVYLCASSPYGREDQPQHFGDGTRLSIL.

The chain employs TRBV25-1 and TRBJ1-1, with D perhaps TRBD1 (6 bases). CDR3 size: 15 residues. With 6 bases removed from V and 3 bases from J, the gap between germline ends came to 17 bases. Germline V gene data show CDR1 as MGHDK and CDR2 as SYGVNS. CDR3 DNA sequence: TGTGCCAGCAGCGTCTTACAGGGCTTTTACACTGAAGCTTTCTTT. Its protein product is CASSVLQGFYTEAFF.

In its sample, this clonotype was seen a few times. Here the CDR3 DNA reads TGTGCCAGCAGCGTAGAAGACCGCGGACAAAAACAAGAGACCCAGTACTTC. This sequence encodes CASSVEDRGQKQETQYF. This chain connects TRBV7-9 to TRBJ2-5, with D possibly TRBD1 on 5 matching bases. CDR3 length: 17 residues. Trimming cost V 5 bases and J 2 bases, with 21 bases left between them. CDR1 and CDR2 from the germline V gene are SEHNR and FQNEAQ (reference sequence).

CDR3 residues: CSVTGTVGWTGTEAFF. The CDR3, as DNA: TGCAGCGTCACCGGGACAGTGGGATGGACGGGCACTGAAGCTTTCTTT. The chain couples TRBV29-1 to TRBJ1-1, with TRBD1 identical over 7 bases. Germline trimming cut 6 bases from V and 4 bases from J; bases unmatched to any gene: 17. The length of the CDR3 is 16 residues. Per the germline V gene, CDR1 is SQVTM and CDR2 is ANQGSEA.

The chain is built from TRBV29-1 and TRBJ2-7; TRBD1 aligns across 7 bases. Losses at the gene ends were 2 bases for V and 4 bases for J; bases not matched to a gene: 5. The CDR3 covers 13 residues. Per germline, CDR1 SQVTM and CDR2 ANQGSEA. Written as DNA, the CDR3 is TGCAGCGTTGAAACAGGGGCGGGTTACGAGCAGTACTTC. Translation gives CSVETGAGYEQYF.

The chain employs TRBV19 and TRBJ2-7; D may be TRBD2 (5 bases). From germline, CDR1 is LNHDA and CDR2 SQIVND (reference sequence). V was trimmed by 4 bases and J by 8 bases, leaving 12 bases between them. This CDR3 has 12 residues. This chain's CDR3 is CASSKPGSKQYF. The CDR3, as DNA: TGTGCCAGTAGTAAACCGGGATCTAAGCAGTACTTC.

The CDR3 nucleotides are TGTGCCAGCAGTTTGCGGGACATGGCCGGTTCACCCCTCCACTTT. Amino acids: CASSLRDMAGSPLHF. V usage is TRBV6-5 and J usage is TRBJ1-6; D perhaps matches TRBD1 (6 bases). Trimming pared 4 bases from V and 9 bases from J, leaving 16 bases between. This CDR3 contains 15 residues. Germline CDR1 and CDR2: MNHEY and SVGAGI.

J is TRBJ2-5 and V is TRBV2; 12 nucleotides match TRBD2. V lost 5 bases to trimming and J lost 5 bases; unmatched junction nucleotides: 6. The length of the CDR3 is 15 residues. Germline lookup yields CDR1 SNHLY and CDR2 FYNNEI. CDR3 sequence: CASSRRTSGTETQYF. CDR3 in DNA: TGTGCCAGCAGTCGCAGGACTAGCGGGACGGAGACCCAGTACTTC.

A note on this clonotype: This may come from a read error, since a much larger clone is one base off. The V call is TRBV2, the J call TRBJ1-1; tentatively, D is TRBD1 (5 bases). Deletions cut 6 bases from V and 0 bases from J, with 17 bases between. The CDR3 runs to 16 residues. Per the germline V gene, CDR1 is SNHLY and CDR2 is FYNNEI. The CDR3 bases are TGTGCCAGCAGATTCTCGGCAGGGTACATGAACACTGAAGCTTTCTTT. Translated, it gives CASRFSAGYMNTEAFF.

Note on this clonotype: A much larger clone lies one base from this, so it may be a read error. The V and J genes are TRBV7-2 and TRBJ1-3, with D unresolved. Germline V gives CDR1 SGHTA, CDR2 FQGNSA. The length of the CDR3 is 14 residues. The CDR3 sequence: CVSGRGISGNTIYF. DNA for the CDR3: TGTGTCAGCGGTAGAGGCATCTCTGGAAACACCATATATTTT.

This clonotype was counted at least ten times. The CDR3 loop is CSVEEGRAGAQYF. CDR3 nucleotide sequence: TGCAGCGTTGAAGAAGGGAGGGCGGGTGCGCAGTACTTC. This rearrangement joins TRBV29-1 to TRBJ2-7, with 7 bases lining up with TRBD2. This CDR3 is 13 amino acids long. With 0 bases clipped from V and 9 bases from J, the junction kept 8 bases outside the gene matches. Germline V gene data show CDR1 as SQVTM and CDR2 as ANQGSEA.